This T cell receptor beta chain originates from a study of T cell repertoires in cytomegalovirus infection. Study-wide context: As its CMV epitopes, the study selected recently identified HLA-C-restricted and well-studied HLA-B-restricted targets. Public signatures in TCR beta pointed to CMV infection and matching HLA type. Notes on the study in general: Dominant in the ex vivo response were TCR beta clonotypes restricted by HLA-C and specific for CMV.

About this clonotype itself: As yet, its antigen is unknown.

TCRdb recomputed calls from the reads with MiXCR, one row per CDR3 protein. The repertoire holds more than 250,000 distinct CDR3 sequences, with roughly 25% as singletons. The CDR3 covers 13 residues. V was clipped by 6 bases and J by 2 bases, with 11 bases between them. Per germline, CDR1 SGHRS and CDR2 YFSETQ. The chain employs TRBV5-1 and TRBJ1-2, with D perhaps matching TRBD1 (6 bases). The sample in question was cultured PBMCs, obtained from culture after CMV antigen stimulation. This sequence was found in a human donor in good health (CMV status not recorded). Some clones in this sample may be carry-over from other donors' samples. CDR3 sequence (DNA): TGCGCCAGCACCCTACAGGGCAACTATGGCTACACCTTC. This codes for CASTLQGNYGYTF.